A selection of T cell receptor beta chains follows, all from one sample in a study of cytomegalovirus exposure and HLA in healthy donors. Using immunoSEQ multiplex PCR, the repertoire was profiled, and TCRdb retains in-frame clones only, with some absent. The sample yields 150,000 to 200,000 clones, approximately 77% seen once. The material sequenced was PBMCs. The receptor set was obtained from a male donor in good health and CMV-seronegative. The CDR3 runs from the conserved cysteine through the conserved F or W. The D gene is left open where the match is weak. Part of the rows lack a size; the others show once, few, many or a class for expanded clones.

d_call: TRBD1; v_call: TRBV6-5; clone_size: once; j_call: TRBJ1-4; cdr3_nt: TGTGCCAGCAGTTACCCGCTACCGGGACAGAATGAAAAACTGTTTTTT; cdr3_aa: CASSYPLPGQNEKLFF
d_call: TRBD1; v_call: TRBV5-6; clone_size: .; j_call: TRBJ2-7; cdr3_nt: TGTGCCAGCAGCTTGGCCCCGGGACAGCACTTACGTGAGCAGTACTTC; cdr3_aa: CASSLAPGQHLREQYF
d_call: .; v_call: TRBV18; clone_size: .; j_call: TRBJ1-2; cdr3_nt: TGTGCCAGCTCTCCGGCCGACGTGGGGCTCCTTAACTATGGCTACACCTTC; cdr3_aa: CASSPADVGLLNYGYTF
d_call: TRBD2; v_call: TRBV29-1; clone_size: .; j_call: TRBJ2-1; cdr3_nt: TGCAGCGTTGCAAATCTAGCGGAAACCTACAATGAGCAGTTCTTC; cdr3_aa: CSVANLAETYNEQFF
d_call: .; v_call: TRBV28; clone_size: .; j_call: TRBJ1-1; cdr3_nt: TGTGCCAGCAAAGAGCAGGGGCGAAGGACTGAAGCTTTCTTT; cdr3_aa: CASKEQGRRTEAFF
d_call: .; v_call: TRBV6-5; clone_size: .; j_call: TRBJ2-7; cdr3_nt: TGTGCCAGCAGTTACTCGGTTTTTTCGGGGGAGCAGTACTTC; cdr3_aa: CASSYSVFSGEQYF
d_call: TRBD1; v_call: TRBV19; clone_size: .; j_call: TRBJ1-3; cdr3_nt: TGTGCCAGTACCCCTAGAGGGACAGGGTCTGGAAACACCATATATTTT; cdr3_aa: CASTPRGTGSGNTIYF
d_call: .; v_call: TRBV5-4; clone_size: .; j_call: TRBJ2-1; cdr3_nt: TGTGCCAGCAGCTTGGGACTAACCAATGAGCAGTTCTTC; cdr3_aa: CASSLGLTNEQFF
d_call: .; v_call: TRBV6-1; clone_size: .; j_call: TRBJ1-1; cdr3_nt: TGTGCCAGCAGTGAATTAGTGAACACTGAAGCTTTCTTT; cdr3_aa: CASSELVNTEAFF
d_call: TRBD1; v_call: TRBV5-1; clone_size: .; j_call: TRBJ1-6; cdr3_nt: TGCGCCAGCAGCTTGACCCGGGACAGGGGATCACCCCTCCACTTT; cdr3_aa: CASSLTRDRGSPLHF
d_call: TRBD1; v_call: TRBV27; clone_size: few; j_call: TRBJ1-6; cdr3_nt: TGTGCCAGCAGTTACGGGACAGGAAATAATTCACCCCTCCACTTT; cdr3_aa: CASSYGTGNNSPLHF
d_call: .; v_call: TRBV19; clone_size: .; j_call: TRBJ2-2; cdr3_nt: TGTGCCAGTAGTATAGATCCCGGGGTTAAGGCCGGGGAGCTGTTTTTT; cdr3_aa: CASSIDPGVKAGELFF
d_call: TRBD2; v_call: TRBV28; clone_size: .; j_call: TRBJ2-3; cdr3_nt: TGTGCCAGCAGTTTGCGGGGGGGTGGCACAGATACGCAGTATTTT; cdr3_aa: CASSLRGGGTDTQYF
d_call: .; v_call: TRBV9; clone_size: .; j_call: TRBJ2-5; cdr3_nt: TGTGCCAGCAGCCGATCGGGGGAGACCCAGTACTTC; cdr3_aa: CASSRSGETQYF
d_call: TRBD1; v_call: TRBV7-3; clone_size: .; j_call: TRBJ1-2; cdr3_nt: TGTGCCAGCAGCTTAACCCGACAGGGGTATGGCTACACCTTC; cdr3_aa: CASSLTRQGYGYTF
d_call: .; v_call: TRBV12-5; clone_size: .; j_call: TRBJ2-1; cdr3_nt: TGTGCTAGTGGTTTGGTAAGGGGGGGGACCTACAATGAGCAGTTCTTC; cdr3_aa: CASGLVRGGTYNEQFF
d_call: .; v_call: TRBV6-1; clone_size: once; j_call: TRBJ2-2; cdr3_nt: TGTGCCAGCTCTCCGAGGATAAACACCGGGGAGCTGTTTTTT; cdr3_aa: CASSPRINTGELFF
d_call: TRBD2; v_call: TRBV7-9; clone_size: .; j_call: TRBJ2-1; cdr3_nt: TGTGCCAGCAGCTCTTCCTCCACTAGCGGTACCTACAATGAGCAGTTCTTC; cdr3_aa: CASSSSSTSGTYNEQFF
d_call: TRBD1; v_call: TRBV10-3; clone_size: .; j_call: TRBJ2-2; cdr3_nt: TGTGCCACCGGGACAGAGAACACCGGGGAGCTGTTTTTT; cdr3_aa: CATGTENTGELFF
d_call: TRBD1; v_call: TRBV7-3; clone_size: .; j_call: TRBJ2-3; cdr3_nt: TGTGCCAGCAAGGGGGCTGCAGATACGCAGTATTTT; cdr3_aa: CASKGAADTQYF
d_call: .; v_call: TRBV5-1; clone_size: few; j_call: TRBJ2-7; cdr3_nt: TGCGCCAGCAGCTTGGGGCAGGGTGCTAACGAGCAGTACTTC; cdr3_aa: CASSLGQGANEQYF
d_call: .; v_call: TRBV19; clone_size: .; j_call: TRBJ2-1; cdr3_nt: TGTGCCAGTAGTATATCTCGGTACAATGAGCAGTTCTTC; cdr3_aa: CASSISRYNEQFF
d_call: .; v_call: TRBV14; clone_size: few; j_call: TRBJ2-2; cdr3_nt: TGTGCCAGCAGCCAAGTTTCAGGGAACACCGGGGAGCTGTTTTTT; cdr3_aa: CASSQVSGNTGELFF
d_call: .; v_call: TRBV9; clone_size: .; j_call: TRBJ2-2; cdr3_nt: TGTGCCAGCAGCGTGACGGGGAACACCGGGGAGCTGTTTTTT; cdr3_aa: CASSVTGNTGELFF
d_call: .; v_call: TRBV7-8; clone_size: .; j_call: TRBJ2-2; cdr3_nt: TGTGCCAGCAGCTTAGGCCACCGGGACAAAATCGGGGAGCTGTTTTTT; cdr3_aa: CASSLGHRDKIGELFF
d_call: TRBD2; v_call: TRBV5-4; clone_size: .; j_call: TRBJ2-7; cdr3_nt: TGTGCCAGCAGCTTTCCTGGGGGGACTAGCACCTACGAGCAGTACTTC; cdr3_aa: CASSFPGGTSTYEQYF
d_call: TRBD2; v_call: TRBV5-1; clone_size: .; j_call: TRBJ2-1; cdr3_nt: TGCGCCAGCAGCTTGGCTCTAGCGGCCTACAATGAGCAGTTCTTC; cdr3_aa: CASSLALAAYNEQFF
d_call: .; v_call: TRBV25-1; clone_size: .; j_call: TRBJ1-2; cdr3_nt: TGTGCCAGCAGTGACGGCCTGGGGACACGGTTTGGCTACACCTTC; cdr3_aa: CASSDGLGTRFGYTF
d_call: TRBD2; v_call: TRBV7-2; clone_size: once; j_call: TRBJ2-5; cdr3_nt: TGTGCCAGCAGGTTTAGCGGGAGAGAGACCCAGTACTTC; cdr3_aa: CASRFSGRETQYF
d_call: TRBD2; v_call: TRBV18; clone_size: .; j_call: TRBJ2-3; cdr3_nt: TGTGCCAGCTCACTCCGGACTAGCGGGAGCGCAGATACGCAGTATTTT; cdr3_aa: CASSLRTSGSADTQYF
d_call: .; v_call: TRBV28; clone_size: .; j_call: TRBJ2-7; cdr3_nt: TGTGCCAGCAGTTTTAGGGGGAACTACGAGCAGTACTTC; cdr3_aa: CASSFRGNYEQYF
d_call: TRBD1; v_call: TRBV5-4; clone_size: .; j_call: TRBJ2-2; cdr3_nt: TGTGCCAGCAGCCCCACGGGACAGACCAGGACCGGGGAGCTGTTTTTT; cdr3_aa: CASSPTGQTRTGELFF
d_call: TRBD1; v_call: TRBV10-2; clone_size: .; j_call: TRBJ1-6; cdr3_nt: TGCGCCAGCAGACCTGGGGACAGAGGGAATAATTCACCCCTCCACTTT; cdr3_aa: CASRPGDRGNNSPLHF
d_call: TRBD2; v_call: TRBV30; clone_size: .; j_call: TRBJ2-7; cdr3_nt: TGTGCCTGGAGTTCGTTTCGGACTAGCGGGAGAGCCTACGAGCAGTACTTC; cdr3_aa: CAWSSFRTSGRAYEQYF
d_call: TRBD2; v_call: TRBV11-2; clone_size: .; j_call: TRBJ2-7; cdr3_nt: TGTGCCAGCAGTCTACTAGCGGGAGGGCCTTATGGCGAGCAGTACTTC; cdr3_aa: CASSLLAGGPYGEQYF
d_call: .; v_call: TRBV12-2; clone_size: .; j_call: TRBJ2-3; cdr3_nt: TGTGCAAGTCGCTCCGGACTAGCGGGGTACATTGGCACAGATACGCAGTATTTT; cdr3_aa: CASRSGLAGYIGTDTQYF
d_call: .; v_call: TRBV7-8; clone_size: once; j_call: TRBJ2-3; cdr3_nt: TGTGCCAGCAGCGGAGGGGCAGGGCTGAGCACAGATACGCAGTATTTT; cdr3_aa: CASSGGAGLSTDTQYF
d_call: .; v_call: TRBV5-4; clone_size: .; j_call: TRBJ2-7; cdr3_nt: TGTGCCAGCAGCCGGACACAGGACTACGAGCAGTACTTC; cdr3_aa: CASSRTQDYEQYF
d_call: TRBD2; v_call: TRBV27; clone_size: .; j_call: TRBJ2-1; cdr3_nt: TGTGCCAGCAGTTTCGAGCGGGGGGCCGTTCATGAGCAGTTCTTC; cdr3_aa: CASSFERGAVHEQFF
d_call: .; v_call: TRBV7-6; clone_size: .; j_call: TRBJ2-7; cdr3_nt: TGTGCCAGCAGCCGAGGGGGTAGCTACGAGCAGTACTTC; cdr3_aa: CASSRGGSYEQYF
d_call: .; v_call: TRBV10-3; clone_size: .; j_call: TRBJ2-1; cdr3_nt: TGTGCCATCAGTGAGAACCGGGCAGGGAGGGGGAATGAGCAGTTCTTC; cdr3_aa: CAISENRAGRGNEQFF
d_call: .; v_call: TRBV10-3; clone_size: .; j_call: TRBJ2-1; cdr3_nt: TGTGCCATCAGTGAGCTAACCTCTGAGCAGTTCTTC; cdr3_aa: CAISELTSEQFF
d_call: .; v_call: TRBV11-2; clone_size: .; j_call: TRBJ1-3; cdr3_nt: TGTGCCAGCAGCGGTTGGGGGGGGCGGTTTGGTCGAAACACCATATATTTT; cdr3_aa: CASSGWGGRFGRNTIYF
d_call: .; v_call: TRBV6-7; clone_size: .; j_call: TRBJ2-7; cdr3_nt: TGTGCCAGCAGTTCATTACGGGATTGGCCCCTGAGCTCCTACGAGCAGTACTTC; cdr3_aa: CASSSLRDWPLSSYEQYF
d_call: TRBD1; v_call: TRBV28; clone_size: .; j_call: TRBJ2-1; cdr3_nt: TGTGCCAGCAGGCCGACAGGGCCCGGGGCTGAGCAGTTCTTC; cdr3_aa: CASRPTGPGAEQFF
d_call: TRBD1; v_call: TRBV28; clone_size: .; j_call: TRBJ1-2; cdr3_nt: TGTGCCAGCAGTTCGGGGACAGCCCCCTTTTGGGGCTACACCTTC; cdr3_aa: CASSSGTAPFWGYTF
d_call: .; v_call: TRBV5-1; clone_size: .; j_call: TRBJ1-2; cdr3_nt: TGCGCCAGCAGCTTGATTACAGGGCAGGGCTACACCTTC; cdr3_aa: CASSLITGQGYTF
d_call: .; v_call: TRBV9; clone_size: .; j_call: TRBJ2-5; cdr3_nt: TGTGCCAGCAGCGTAAGCACTAGCTCAGCGGAGACCCAGTACTTC; cdr3_aa: CASSVSTSSAETQYF
d_call: TRBD2; v_call: TRBV6-1; clone_size: .; j_call: TRBJ2-3; cdr3_nt: TGTGCCGGGCGGGGGTTTGGAGATACGCAGTATTTT; cdr3_aa: CAGRGFGDTQYF
d_call: .; v_call: TRBV7-7; clone_size: .; j_call: TRBJ2-5; cdr3_nt: TGTGCCAGCAGCTCGACTAGGGTAGGGACCCAGTACTTC; cdr3_aa: CASSSTRVGTQYF
d_call: TRBD2; v_call: TRBV12-5; clone_size: few; j_call: TRBJ2-5; cdr3_nt: TGTGCTAGTGGTTTGGTACTGGGACGGGGGGAAGAGACCCAGTACTTC; cdr3_aa: CASGLVLGRGEETQYF
d_call: .; v_call: TRBV27; clone_size: .; j_call: TRBJ1-5; cdr3_nt: TGTGCCAGCAGTTTGTGGCAGGGAAGCGGCAATCAGCCCCAGCATTTT; cdr3_aa: CASSLWQGSGNQPQHF
d_call: TRBD1; v_call: TRBV19; clone_size: .; j_call: TRBJ1-5; cdr3_nt: TGTGCCAGTAGCCATTGGACAGGGAATAGCAATCAGCCCCAGCATTTT; cdr3_aa: CASSHWTGNSNQPQHF
d_call: .; v_call: TRBV9; clone_size: .; j_call: TRBJ2-1; cdr3_nt: TGTGCCAGCAGCGAGACGGGGGGCTCGACGAATGAGCAGTTCTTC; cdr3_aa: CASSETGGSTNEQFF
d_call: TRBD2; v_call: TRBV28; clone_size: .; j_call: TRBJ2-7; cdr3_nt: TGTGCCAGCAGTCTCCCGACTAGCGGGGACCTCTACGAGCAGTACTTC; cdr3_aa: CASSLPTSGDLYEQYF
d_call: TRBD2; v_call: TRBV4-3; clone_size: .; j_call: TRBJ2-1; cdr3_nt: TGCGCCAGCAGCGTAACTAGCGGGCAATGGGGTGAGCAGTTCTTC; cdr3_aa: CASSVTSGQWGEQFF
d_call: .; v_call: TRBV5-1; clone_size: .; j_call: TRBJ1-4; cdr3_nt: TGCGCCAGCAGCTTGGCAGGGACAACTAATGAAAAACTGTTTTTT; cdr3_aa: CASSLAGTTNEKLFF